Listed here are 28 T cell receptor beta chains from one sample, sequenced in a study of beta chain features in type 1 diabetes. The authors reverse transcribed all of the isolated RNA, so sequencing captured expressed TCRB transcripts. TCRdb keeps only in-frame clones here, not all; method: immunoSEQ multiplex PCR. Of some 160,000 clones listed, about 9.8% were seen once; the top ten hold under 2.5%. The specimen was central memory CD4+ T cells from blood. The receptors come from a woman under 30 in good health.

This CDR3 reads CASSEYGGQEKLFF. The CDR3 DNA reads TGTGCCAGCAGTGAATATGGTGGACAGGAAAAACTGTTTTTT. V gene TRBV6-1 combines with J gene TRBJ1-4, with D perhaps TRBD1 (6 bases). Germline CDR1 is MNHNS and CDR2 is SASEGT. The CDR3 contains 14 residues. Trimming took off 2 bases at V and 8 bases at J, with 12 bases between the two ends.

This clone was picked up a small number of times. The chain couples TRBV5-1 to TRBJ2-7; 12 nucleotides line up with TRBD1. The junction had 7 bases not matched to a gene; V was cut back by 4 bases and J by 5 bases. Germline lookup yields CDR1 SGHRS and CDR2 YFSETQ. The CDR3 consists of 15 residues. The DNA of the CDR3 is TGCGCCAGCAGCCCGACCGGGACAGGGGGCAACGAGCAGTACTTC. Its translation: CASSPTGTGGNEQYF.

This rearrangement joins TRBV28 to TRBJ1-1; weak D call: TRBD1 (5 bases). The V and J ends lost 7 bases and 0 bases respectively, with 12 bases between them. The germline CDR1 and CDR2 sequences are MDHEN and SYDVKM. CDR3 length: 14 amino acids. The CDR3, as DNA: TGTGCCAGCACCATGGGGGACTTGAACACTGAAGCTTTCTTT. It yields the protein CASTMGDLNTEAFF.

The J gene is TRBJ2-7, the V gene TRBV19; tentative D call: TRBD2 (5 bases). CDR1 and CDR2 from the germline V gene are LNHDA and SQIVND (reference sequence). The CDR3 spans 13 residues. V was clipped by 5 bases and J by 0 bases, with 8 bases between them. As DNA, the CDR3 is TGTGCCAGTAGTCGGACTTCCTCCTACGAGCAGTACTTC. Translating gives CASSRTSSYEQYF.

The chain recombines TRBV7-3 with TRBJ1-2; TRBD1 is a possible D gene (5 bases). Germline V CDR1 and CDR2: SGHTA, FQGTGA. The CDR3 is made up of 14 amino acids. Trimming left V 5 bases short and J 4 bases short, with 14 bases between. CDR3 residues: CASSLGEGTYGYTF. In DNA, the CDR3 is TGTGCCAGCAGCCTCGGGGAGGGGACCTATGGCTACACCTTC.

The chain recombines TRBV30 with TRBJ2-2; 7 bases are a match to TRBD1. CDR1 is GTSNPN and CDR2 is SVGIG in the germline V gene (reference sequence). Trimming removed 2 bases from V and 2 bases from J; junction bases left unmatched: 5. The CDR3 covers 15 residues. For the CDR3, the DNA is TGTGCCTGGAGTAAAGGGGGCGCCAACACCGGGGAGCTGTTTTTT. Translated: CAWSKGGANTGELFF.

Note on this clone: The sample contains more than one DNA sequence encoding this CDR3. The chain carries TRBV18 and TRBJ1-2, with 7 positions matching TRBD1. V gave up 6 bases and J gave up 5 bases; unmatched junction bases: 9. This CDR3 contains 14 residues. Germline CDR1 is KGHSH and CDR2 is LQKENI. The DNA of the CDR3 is TGTGCCAGCTCGCCTGACAGGGATGGATATGGCTACACCTTC. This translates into CASSPDRDGYGYTF.

The CDR3 DNA sequence: TGTGCCTGGAGCGGGTCGACCGTTGAAGCTTTCTTT. Translating it yields CAWSGSTVEAFF. The chain carries TRBV30 and TRBJ1-1; no clear D. The CDR3 extends over 12 amino acids. V was clipped by 3 bases and J by 7 bases, with 12 bases between them. Looked up from germline, CDR1 is GTSNPN and CDR2 is SVGIG (reference sequence). Full variable domain (missing parts from reference TRBV30 and TRBJ1-1): SQTIHQWPATLVQPVGSPLSLECTVEGTSNPNLYWYRQAAGRGLQLLFYSVGIGQISSEVPQNLSASRPQDRQFILSSKKLLLSDSGFYLCAWSGSTVEAFFGQGTRLTVV.

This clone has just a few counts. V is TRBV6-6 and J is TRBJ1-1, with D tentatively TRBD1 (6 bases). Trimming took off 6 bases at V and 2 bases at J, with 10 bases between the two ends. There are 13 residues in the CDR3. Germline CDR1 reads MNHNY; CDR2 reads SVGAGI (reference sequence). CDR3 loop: CASRLQGNTEAFF. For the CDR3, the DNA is TGTGCCAGCAGGTTACAGGGCAACACTGAAGCTTTCTTT.

In DNA, the CDR3 is TGTGCCAGCAGCTTAGGTAACCGGGGTGGCTACACCTTC. This translates into CASSLGNRGGYTF. The chain combines TRBV7-6 with TRBJ1-2; D is uncertain. V lost 1 base and J 7 bases, leaving 10 bases between the germline ends. This CDR3 region has 13 residues. Germline CDR1 reads SGHVS; CDR2 reads FNYEAQ.

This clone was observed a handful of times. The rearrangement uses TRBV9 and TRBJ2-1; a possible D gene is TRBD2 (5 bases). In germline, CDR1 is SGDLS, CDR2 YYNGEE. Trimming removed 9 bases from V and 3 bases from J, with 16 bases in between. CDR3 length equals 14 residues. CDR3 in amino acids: CATGEAGYYNEQFF. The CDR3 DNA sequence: TGTGCCACCGGTGAGGCGGGCTACTACAATGAGCAGTTCTTC.

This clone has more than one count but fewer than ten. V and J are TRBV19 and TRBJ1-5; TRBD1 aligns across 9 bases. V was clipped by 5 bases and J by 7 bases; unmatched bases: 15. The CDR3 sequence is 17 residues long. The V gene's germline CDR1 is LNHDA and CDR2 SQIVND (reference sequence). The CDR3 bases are TGTGCCAGTAGTTTGGGGACAGGGAGGAGGGTAGGCCAGCCCCAGCATTTT. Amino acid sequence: CASSLGTGRRVGQPQHF.

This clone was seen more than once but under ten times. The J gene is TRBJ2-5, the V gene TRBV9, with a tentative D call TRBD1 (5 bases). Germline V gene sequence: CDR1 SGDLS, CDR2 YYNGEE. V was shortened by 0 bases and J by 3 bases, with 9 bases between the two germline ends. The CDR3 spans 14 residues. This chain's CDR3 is CASSVGQGKETQYF. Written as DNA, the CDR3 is TGTGCCAGCAGCGTAGGGCAGGGAAAAGAGACCCAGTACTTC.

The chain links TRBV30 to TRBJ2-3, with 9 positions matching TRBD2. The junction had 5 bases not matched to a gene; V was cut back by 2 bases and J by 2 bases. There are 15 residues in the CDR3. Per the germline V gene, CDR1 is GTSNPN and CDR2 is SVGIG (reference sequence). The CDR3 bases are TGTGCCTGGAGTCTGACTAGCGGACTCACAGATACGCAGTATTTT. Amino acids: CAWSLTSGLTDTQYF.

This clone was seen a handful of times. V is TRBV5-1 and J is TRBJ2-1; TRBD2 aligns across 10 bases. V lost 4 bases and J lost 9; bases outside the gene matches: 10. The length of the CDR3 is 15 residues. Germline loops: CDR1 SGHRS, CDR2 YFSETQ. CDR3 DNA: TGCGCCAGCAGCCCTCTAGCGGGAGCATCGATTGAGCAGTTCTTC. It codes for CASSPLAGASIEQFF.

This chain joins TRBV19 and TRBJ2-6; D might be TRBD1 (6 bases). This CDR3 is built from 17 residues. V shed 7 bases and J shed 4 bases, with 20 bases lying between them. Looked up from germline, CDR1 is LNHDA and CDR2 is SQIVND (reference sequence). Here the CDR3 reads CASISAGVVRGANVLTF. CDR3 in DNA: TGTGCCAGTATTTCGGCAGGGGTGGTGCGAGGGGCCAACGTCCTGACTTTC. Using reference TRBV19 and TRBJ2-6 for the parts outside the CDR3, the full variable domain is DGGITQSPKYLFRKEGQNVTLSCEQNLNHDAMYWYRQDPGQGLRLIYYSQIVNDFQKGDIAEGYSVSREKKESFPLTVTSAQKNPTAFYLCASISAGVVRGANVLTFGAGSRLTVL.

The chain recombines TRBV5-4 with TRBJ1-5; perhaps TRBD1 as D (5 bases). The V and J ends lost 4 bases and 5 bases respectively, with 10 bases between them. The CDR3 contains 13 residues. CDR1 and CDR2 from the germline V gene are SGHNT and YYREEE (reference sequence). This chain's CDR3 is CASSQGRDQPQHF. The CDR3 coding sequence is TGTGCCAGCAGCCAGGGAAGAGATCAGCCCCAGCATTTT. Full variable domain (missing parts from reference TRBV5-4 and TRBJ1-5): ETGVTQSPTHLIKTRGQQVTLRCSSQSGHNTVSWYQQALGQGPQFIFQYYREEENGRGNFPPRFSGLQFPNYSSELNVNALELDDSALYLCASSQGRDQPQHFGDGTRLSIL.

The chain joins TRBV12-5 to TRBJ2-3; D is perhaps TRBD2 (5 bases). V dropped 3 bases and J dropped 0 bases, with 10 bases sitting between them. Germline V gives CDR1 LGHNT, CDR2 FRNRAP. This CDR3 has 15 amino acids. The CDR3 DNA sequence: TGTGCTAGTGGTTTCAGCGGAGCTAGCACAGATACGCAGTATTTT. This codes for CASGFSGASTDTQYF. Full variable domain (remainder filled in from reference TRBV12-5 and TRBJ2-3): DARVTQTPRHKVTEMGQEVTMRCQPILGHNTVFWYRQTMMQGLELLAYFRNRAPLDDSGMPKDRFSAEMPDATLATLKIQPSEPRDSAVYFCASGFSGASTDTQYFGPGTRLTVL.

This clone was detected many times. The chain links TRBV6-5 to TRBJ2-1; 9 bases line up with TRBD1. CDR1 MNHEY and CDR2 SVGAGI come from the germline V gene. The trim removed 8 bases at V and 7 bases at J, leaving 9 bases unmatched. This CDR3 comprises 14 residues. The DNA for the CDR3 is TGTGCCAGCCTAGACAGGGGGTGGTCTAATGAGCAGTTCTTC. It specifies CASLDRGWSNEQFF.

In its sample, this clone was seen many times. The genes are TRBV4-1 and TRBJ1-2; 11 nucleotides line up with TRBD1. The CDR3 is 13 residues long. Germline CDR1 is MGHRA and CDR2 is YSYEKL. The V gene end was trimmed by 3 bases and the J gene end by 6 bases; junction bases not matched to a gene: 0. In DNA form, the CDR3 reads TGCGCCAGCAGCCAGGACAGGGGGCATGGCTACACCTTC. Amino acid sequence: CASSQDRGHGYTF.

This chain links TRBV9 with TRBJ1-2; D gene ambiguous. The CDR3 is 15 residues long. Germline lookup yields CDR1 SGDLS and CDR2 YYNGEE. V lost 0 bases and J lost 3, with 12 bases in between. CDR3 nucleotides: TGTGCCAGCAGCGTAGGGGCAGCCCGTGACTATGGCTACACCTTC. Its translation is CASSVGAARDYGYTF.

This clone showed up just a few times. The CDR3 sequence is CASSGSKRGGVDTQYF. The CDR3 DNA follows: TGTGCCAGCAGCGGGAGCAAGCGGGGGGGGGTAGATACGCAGTATTTT. The chain employs TRBV7-6 and TRBJ2-3; 10 bases match TRBD2. V dropped 5 bases and J dropped 5; count of bases not matched to a gene: 10. Germline V gene sequence: CDR1 SGHVS, CDR2 FNYEAQ. There are 16 residues in the CDR3.

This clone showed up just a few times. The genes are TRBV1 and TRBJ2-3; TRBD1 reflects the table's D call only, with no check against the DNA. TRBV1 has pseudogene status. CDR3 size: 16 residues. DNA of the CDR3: TGCACCAGCAGCCAAGACTCCTGGGGCCGCACAGATACGCAGTATTTT. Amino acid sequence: CTSSQDSWGRTDTQYF.

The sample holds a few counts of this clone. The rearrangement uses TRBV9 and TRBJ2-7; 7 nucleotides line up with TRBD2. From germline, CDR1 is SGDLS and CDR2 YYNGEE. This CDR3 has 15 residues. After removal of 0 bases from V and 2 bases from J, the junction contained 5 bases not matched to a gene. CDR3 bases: TGTGCCAGCAGCGTAGAGGCTAGCGGAACCTACGAGCAGTACTTC. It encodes CASSVEASGTYEQYF.

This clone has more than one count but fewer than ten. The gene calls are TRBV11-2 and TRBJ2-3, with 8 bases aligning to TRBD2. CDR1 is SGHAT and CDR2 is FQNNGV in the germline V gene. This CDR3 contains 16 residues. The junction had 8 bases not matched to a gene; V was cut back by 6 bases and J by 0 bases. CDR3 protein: CASRSLAGASTDTQYF. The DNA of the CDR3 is TGTGCCAGCAGATCCCTAGCGGGTGCTAGCACAGATACGCAGTATTTT.

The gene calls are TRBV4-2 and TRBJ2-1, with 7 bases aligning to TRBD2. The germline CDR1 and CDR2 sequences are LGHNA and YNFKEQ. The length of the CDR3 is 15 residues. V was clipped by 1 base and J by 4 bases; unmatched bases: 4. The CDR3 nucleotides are TGTGCCAGCAGCCAAGGGACTAGTCAGTACAATGAGCAGTTCTTC. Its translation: CASSQGTSQYNEQFF.

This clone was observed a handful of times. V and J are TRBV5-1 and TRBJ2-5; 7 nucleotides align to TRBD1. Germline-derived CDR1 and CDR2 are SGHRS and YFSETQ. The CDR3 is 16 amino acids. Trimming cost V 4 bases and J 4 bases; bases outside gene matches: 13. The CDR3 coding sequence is TGCGCCAGCAGCCCGACCGGTGCGGCAGGGGGAGAGACCCAGTACTTC. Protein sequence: CASSPTGAAGGETQYF.

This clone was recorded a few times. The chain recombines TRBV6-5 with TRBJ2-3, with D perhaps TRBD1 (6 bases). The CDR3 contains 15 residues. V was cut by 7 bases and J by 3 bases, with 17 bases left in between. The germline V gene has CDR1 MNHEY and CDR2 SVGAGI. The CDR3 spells CASKNREKLTDTQYF. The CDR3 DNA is TGTGCCAGCAAGAACAGGGAAAAGCTGACAGATACGCAGTATTTT.